These 10 T cell receptor beta chains were all obtained from the same sample, sequenced in a study of early T cells in non-severe SARS-CoV-2 infection. MiXCR, run by TCRdb on the 5' RACE reads, gives a single entry per CDR3 protein. The sample lists about 45,000 distinct CDR3 sequences, around 10% occurring once. The sequenced material came from whole blood. All receptors derive from an adult who was a healthcare worker with PCR-confirmed SARS-CoV-2 infection or an uninfected control (not recorded which).

This clonotype was seen many times. V is TRBV7-9 and J is TRBJ2-2; D uncertain. This CDR3 is 12 amino acids long. In germline, CDR1 is SEHNR, CDR2 FQNEAQ (reference sequence). Trimming removed 5 bases at V and 4 bases at J, with 5 bases between. This CDR3 reads CASSEATGELFF. The CDR3 bases are TGTGCCAGCAGCGAAGCCACCGGGGAGCTGTTTTTT.

This clonotype was seen many times. This chain connects TRBV28 to TRBJ2-4; possible D gene TRBD2, 6 bases. Germline CDR1 reads MDHEN; CDR2 reads SYDVKM. CDR3 length equals 16 residues. V was trimmed by 3 bases and J by 7 bases, leaving 19 bases between them. The CDR3 spells CASSFPTGEERNIQYF. The DNA of the CDR3 is TGTGCCAGCAGTTTTCCTACGGGAGAGGAGCGGAACATTCAGTACTTC. The variable domain in full, with the rest retrieved from reference TRBV28 and TRBJ2-4, is DVKVTQSSRYLVKRTGEKVFLECVQDMDHENMFWYRQDPGLGLRLIYFSYDVKMKEKGDIPEGYSVSREKKERFSLILESASTNQTSMYLCASSFPTGEERNIQYFGAGTRLSVL.

At least ten counts were recorded for this clonotype. The chain employs TRBV19 and TRBJ1-5; maybe TRBD1 (5 bases). The V end lost 7 bases, the J end lost 2 bases, and 15 bases lay between the germline ends. This CDR3 comprises 15 residues. CDR1 and CDR2 from the germline V gene are LNHDA and SQIVND (reference sequence). CDR3 bases: TGTGCCAGTATGGGACTAGGGCGGGGCAATCAGCCCCAGCATTTT. Translating it yields CASMGLGRGNQPQHF.

This clonotype was recorded at least ten times. J is TRBJ1-1 and V is TRBV7-2, with D possibly matching TRBD1 (5 bases). Trimming took off 5 bases at V and 10 bases at J, with 14 bases between the two ends. Per germline, CDR1 SGHTA and CDR2 FQGNSA. The CDR3 consists of 12 residues. CDR3 coding DNA: TGTGCCAGCAGCCCAGGACAACATGGAGCTTTCTTT. As protein: CASSPGQHGAFF.

At least ten counts were recorded for this clonotype. V is TRBV7-9 and J is TRBJ1-3; no definite D call. The CDR3 covers 15 residues. CDR1 SEHNR and CDR2 FQNEAQ come from the germline V gene (reference sequence). Trimming took 4 bases from V and 2 from J, leaving 12 bases between them. CDR3 nucleotide sequence: TGTGCCAGCAGCTCGGACGGCTTTACTGGAAACACCATATATTTT. Amino acid sequence: CASSSDGFTGNTIYF.

The J gene is TRBJ2-7, the V gene TRBV3-1, with 7 bases lining up with TRBD2. The trim removed 0 bases at V and 2 bases at J, leaving 7 bases unmatched. The CDR3 is 16 residues long. Germline assignment: CDR1 LGHDT and CDR2 YNNKEL (reference sequence). The CDR3 protein is CASSQDTGGVPYEQYF. The CDR3 nucleotides are TGTGCCAGCAGCCAAGATACGGGAGGAGTCCCCTACGAGCAGTACTTC.

In this sample, this clonotype turned up many times. V gene TRBV2 combines with J gene TRBJ2-1, with TRBD2 matching over 12 bases. V trimming: 6 bases; J trimming: 7 bases; junction bases outside the gene matches: 13. The CDR3 runs 17 residues. Germline-derived CDR1 and CDR2 are SNHLY and FYNNEI. The CDR3 spells CASRTSGSPILRNEQFF. The CDR3 nucleotides read TGTGCCAGCAGGACTAGCGGGAGCCCCATCCTCAGGAATGAGCAGTTCTTC. The whole variable domain, remainder taken from reference TRBV2 and TRBJ2-1, is EPEVTQTPSHQVTQMGQEVILRCVPISNHLYFYWYRQILGQKVEFLVSFYNNEISEKSEIFDDQFSVERPDGSNFTLKIRSTKLEDSAMYFCASRTSGSPILRNEQFFGPGTRLTVL.

There are many counts of this clonotype. The chain recombines TRBV6-2 or TRBV6-3 with TRBJ2-1; TRBD1 or TRBD2 may be the D gene (5 bases each). The CDR3 totals 14 residues. Germline lookup yields CDR1 MNHEY and CDR2 SVGEGT. Between the trimmed V and J ends, which lost 10 bases and 7 bases, there was a span of 20 bases. CDR3 amino acids: CATLSGTARNEQFF. In DNA, the CDR3 is TGTGCCACACTCTCAGGGACGGCAAGAAATGAGCAGTTCTTC.

This rearrangement joins TRBV7-2 to TRBJ2-5, with a tentative D call TRBD1 (6 bases). The CDR3 is made up of 15 amino acids. Germline CDR1 is SGHTA and CDR2 is FQGNSA. V was trimmed by 0 bases and J by 2 bases, leaving 10 bases between them. CDR3 DNA: TGTGCCAGCAGCTTAGCGCTGGGGGCACAAGAGACCCAGTACTTC. Translating it yields CASSLALGAQETQYF.

A few counts support this clonotype. V is TRBV27 and J is TRBJ2-7; D possibly corresponds to TRBD1 (5 bases). Germline V gives CDR1 MNHEY, CDR2 SMNVEV (reference sequence). CDR3 size: 11 residues. Trimming removed 7 bases from V and 7 bases from J, with 11 bases in between. The CDR3 DNA reads TGTGCCAGCATAAGGGGTGGAGAGCAGTACTTC. This translates into CASIRGGEQYF.